Shown below are 8 T cell receptor beta chains from a single sample sequenced in a study of Ad26.COV2.S vaccination and SARS-CoV-2 variants. Generated by immunoSEQ multiplex PCR, the TCRdb table keeps only in-frame clones and is missing some. The table has some 480,000 clones, 87% seen once. Regarding treatment: some 20 received Ad26.COV2.S at low or high dose, single or two shots; roughly five received placebo; per-sample allocation not given. The investigators took samples on day 63 after the first vaccine or placebo injection. This specimen consisted of peripheral blood, obtained in a trial of Ad26.COV2.S vaccine versus placebo. The receptors here all came from a person between 18 and 59 years old who received the Ad26.COV2.S COVID-19 vaccine or a placebo.

The genes are TRBV25-1 and TRBJ2-7, with a tentative D call TRBD1 (5 bases). The CDR3 is 13 amino acids. V gave up 4 bases and J gave up 10 bases, with 17 bases separating them. CDR1 is MGHDK, CDR2 SYGVNS, per germline. CDR3 amino acids: CASSAQGIPQQYF. The CDR3 DNA reads as TGTGCCAGCAGTGCCCAGGGCATTCCCCAACAGTACTTC.

This clone was detected only a few times. This chain uses TRBV27 with TRBJ1-6; D unclear. This CDR3 spans 14 amino acids. Germline loops: CDR1 MNHEY, CDR2 SMNVEV (reference sequence). Trimming took 3 bases from V and 10 from J, leaving 13 bases between them. The CDR3 is CASSFWAEHSPLHF. CDR3 DNA sequence: TGTGCCAGCAGTTTTTGGGCGGAGCACTCACCCCTCCACTTT.

This clone has more than one count but fewer than ten. The rearrangement links TRBV2 to TRBJ1-2; D gene unclear. Trimming took 7 bases from V and 7 from J, leaving 16 bases between them. This CDR3 has 13 residues. The germline gives CDR1 SNHLY, CDR2 FYNNEI. The CDR3 is CASNPAVSIGYTF. The DNA for the CDR3 is TGTGCCAGCAATCCTGCAGTCTCAATTGGCTACACCTTC.

The chain recombines TRBV7-8 with TRBJ2-3; D gene ambiguous. V lost 5 bases and J 0 bases, leaving 9 bases between the germline ends. Germline CDR1 and CDR2: SGHVS and FQNEAQ. The CDR3 covers 14 residues. The CDR3 region has the DNA TGTGCCAGCAGCCCCCGTTCTAGCACAGATACGCAGTATTTT. It is translated as CASSPRSSTDTQYF.

The CDR3 is CASSLGQGSNQPQHF. Written as DNA, the CDR3 is TGTGCCAGCAGCTTGGGCCAGGGCTCCAATCAGCCCCAGCATTTT. J is TRBJ1-5 and V is TRBV5-8, with D possibly TRBD1 on 5 matching bases. CDR1 is SGHTS, CDR2 YDEGEE, per germline. Trimming shortened V by 0 bases and J by 3 bases, and 10 bases separated the two germline ends. CDR3 length: 15 amino acids. Full variable domain (rest looked up from reference TRBV5-8 and TRBJ1-5): EAGVTQSPTHLIKTRGQQATLRCSPISGHTSVYWYQQALGLGLQFLLWYDEGEERNRGNFPPRFSGRQFPNYSSELNVNALELEDSALYLCASSLGQGSNQPQHFGDGTRLSIL.

The chain carries TRBV7-3 and TRBJ2-7, with 8 bases identical to TRBD1. V was pared by 3 bases and J by 2 bases, with 6 bases of the junction left unmatched. This CDR3 is built from 15 residues. From germline, CDR1 is SGHTA and CDR2 FQGTGA. The CDR3 loop reads CASSLQGTGTYEQYF. CDR3 in DNA: TGTGCCAGCAGCTTGCAAGGGACAGGCACCTACGAGCAGTACTTC.

The chain carries TRBV5-1 and TRBJ2-1; D possibly uses TRBD1 or TRBD2 (5 bases each). This CDR3 region has 15 residues. CDR1 and CDR2 (germline): SGHRS, YFSETQ. Trimming cost V 0 bases and J 5 bases, with 12 bases left between them. The CDR3 sequence: CASSLGGKADNEQFF. The CDR3 bases are TGCGCCAGCAGCTTGGGGGGGAAGGCCGACAATGAGCAGTTCTTC.

V is TRBV12-3 or TRBV12-4 and J is TRBJ2-7; 9 bases line up with TRBD1. This CDR3 contains 13 residues. The V segment lost 8 bases and the J segment 5 bases; nucleotides outside the gene matches: 7. The CDR3 coding sequence is TGTGCCAGCCGGCCTGGGACAGGGAACGAGCAGTACTTC. Its translation: CASRPGTGNEQYF.